What follows is one T cell receptor (beta chain) and its context. The target of this receptor is not known. No base quality information exists; no much larger clone differs at one position. The CDR3 regions of human TCRbeta chains were analyzed by immunosequencing. Concerning the study's data processing: Repertoire TCRs were checked for matches against a reference library of SARS-CoV-2-specific TCRs that had been generated using the MIRA antigen-specificity platform. Breadth was defined as the fraction of unique TCRs that were SARS-CoV-2-associated. Depth was defined as the fraction of total T cells that were SARS-CoV-2-associated. Using the MIRA data, each spike-specific TCR was assigned both to the spike region to which the TCR was reactive and to a CD4 or CD8 class. Log10-transformed breadth and depth values were compared by one-way ANOVA with Sidak's multiple comparisons tests. TCRdb mirrors the immuneACCESS table, restricted to in-frame sequences. Some clones are absent from its copies; in checked studies, under half trace to an unresolved V gene, and the reason for the others is unknown. The V and J calls and clone size were taken over from that table, and D and trimming were inferred from the DNA. For this sample there are some 120,000 clones; 92% appear just once. Around 1.6% of the sample belongs to the ten largest clones.

This sample is part of a study of T cell responses to AZD1222 COVID-19 vaccine (dated by TCRdb to the early 2020s). With respect to the entire study: TCR sequencing was performed for about 240 trial participants, of whom some 200 were given two doses of AZD1222 and 26 were given two doses of MenACWY control vaccine. Enrollment into the trials was organized by age into subgroups of 18-55, 56-69 and 70-plus years, and those subgroups contained roughly 150, 30 and 60 TCR-sequenced participants, respectively.

The germline V gene specifies MNHEY as CDR1 and SVGAGI as CDR2. The CDR3 holds 14 amino acids from the cysteine to the phenylalanine. Of all the DNA, just the CDR3 is kept, 42 bases in frame from base 1. The germline V end is reduced by 4 bases and the J end by 0 bases; junction bases left unmatched: 1. The time point tag for this specimen amounts to: about 28 days (+/-7) after the second vaccine dose. AZD1222 recipients whose second dose came at about 4 weeks and those whose second dose came at about 12 weeks were combined into one group, since spike-specific TCR depth and breadth did not differ between the two schedules. Samples from vaccinated people were obtained from the UK trials COV001 and COV002, which included a single-blind randomized controlled phase 2/3 trial of AZD1222 (ChAdOx1 nCoV-19) in healthy adults. For TCRbeta chain sequencing, PBMC samples from trial participants were taken at day 0 and at day 28 after the second dose.

What the work shows at the level of the full study, not this receptor alone: Reportedly, close to half of the unique spike-specific TCRs recognized epitopes lying outside the regions that are mutated in the B.1.351 and B.1.1.7 variants. In the small 56-69-year group, the increase in depth fell short of significance, most likely because of low power. A significant rise in spike-specific TCR breadth and depth was observed after two AZD1222 doses relative to day 0 and relative to MenACWY recipients. Because no samples from the day 14 peak response were available, repertoires could be characterized only after the peak T cell response. The whole spike protein was spanned by vaccine-associated CD4 TCRs, and dominant responses were seen in regions 160-218 and 743-854. Conclusions about previously exposed vaccinees are limited because only six or seven AZD1222 recipients were SARS-CoV-2 seropositive at baseline. Participants were mostly white British, with more females than males. The authors suggested clonal diversity may have been underestimated.

The rearrangement joined TRBV6-5 to TRBJ1-2; the junction holds 8 bases that match TRBD1. This sample comprised peripheral blood, obtained 28 days after the second AZD1222 dose. The receptor comes from an adult who received the AZD1222 COVID-19 vaccine. The CDR3 here reads CASSLDRANYGYTF. The bases are TGTGCCAGCAGTTTGGACAGGGCTAACTATGGCTACACCTTC.